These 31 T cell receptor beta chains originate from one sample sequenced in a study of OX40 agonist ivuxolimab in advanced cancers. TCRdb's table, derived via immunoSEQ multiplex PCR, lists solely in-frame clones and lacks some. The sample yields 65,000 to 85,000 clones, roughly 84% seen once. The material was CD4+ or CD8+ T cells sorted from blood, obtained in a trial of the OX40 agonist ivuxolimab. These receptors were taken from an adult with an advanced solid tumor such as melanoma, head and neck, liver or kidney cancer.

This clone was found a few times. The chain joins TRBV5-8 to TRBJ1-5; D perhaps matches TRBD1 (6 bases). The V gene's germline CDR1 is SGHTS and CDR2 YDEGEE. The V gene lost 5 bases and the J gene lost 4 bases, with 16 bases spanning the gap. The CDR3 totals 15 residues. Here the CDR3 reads CASRRGGARNQPQHF. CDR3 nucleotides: TGTGCCAGCAGGAGGGGGGGGGCGAGGAATCAGCCCCAGCATTTT. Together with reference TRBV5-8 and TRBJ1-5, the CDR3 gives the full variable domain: EAGVTQSPTHLIKTRGQQATLRCSPISGHTSVYWYQQALGLGLQFLLWYDEGEERNRGNFPPRFSGRQFPNYSSELNVNALELEDSALYLCASRRGGARNQPQHFGDGTRLSIL.

This CDR3 reads CASGTGFSSGNTIYF. The CDR3 DNA reads as TGTGCTAGTGGCACAGGGTTCAGCTCTGGAAACACCATATATTTT. The gene calls are TRBV12-5 and TRBJ1-3; D is perhaps TRBD1 (6 bases). Germline-derived CDR1 and CDR2 are LGHNT and FRNRAP. This CDR3 has 15 amino acids. V was shortened by 6 bases and J by 0 bases, with 12 bases between the two germline ends.

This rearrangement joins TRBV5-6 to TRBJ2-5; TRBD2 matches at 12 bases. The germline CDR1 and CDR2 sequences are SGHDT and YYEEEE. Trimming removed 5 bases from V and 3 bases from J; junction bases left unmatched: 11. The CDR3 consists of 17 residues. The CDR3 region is CASSRRTSGDIEETQYF. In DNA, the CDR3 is TGTGCCAGCAGTCGACGGACTAGCGGGGATATAGAAGAGACCCAGTACTTC. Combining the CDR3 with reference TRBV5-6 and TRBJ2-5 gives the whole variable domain DAGVTQSPTHLIKTRGQQVTLRCSPKSGHDTVSWYQQALGQGPQFIFQYYEEEERQRGNFPDRFSGHQFPNYSSELNVNALLLGDSALYLCASSRRTSGDIEETQYFGPGTRLLVL.

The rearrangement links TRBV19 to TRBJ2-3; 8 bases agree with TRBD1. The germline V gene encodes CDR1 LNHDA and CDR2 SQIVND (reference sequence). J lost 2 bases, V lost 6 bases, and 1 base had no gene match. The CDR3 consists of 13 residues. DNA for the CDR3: TGTGCCAGTAGGGACAGGGCCACAGATACGCAGTATTTT. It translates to CASRDRATDTQYF.

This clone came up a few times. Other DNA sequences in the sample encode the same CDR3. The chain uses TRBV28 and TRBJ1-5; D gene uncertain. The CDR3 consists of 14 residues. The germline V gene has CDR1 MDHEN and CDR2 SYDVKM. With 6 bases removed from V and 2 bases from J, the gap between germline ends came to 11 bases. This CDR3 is CASSLPGGNQPQHF. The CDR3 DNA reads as TGTGCCAGCAGCCTACCTGGGGGCAATCAGCCCCAGCATTTT. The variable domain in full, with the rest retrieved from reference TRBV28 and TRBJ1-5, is DVKVTQSSRYLVKRTGEKVFLECVQDMDHENMFWYRQDPGLGLRLIYFSYDVKMKEKGDIPEGYSVSREKKERFSLILESASTNQTSMYLCASSLPGGNQPQHFGDGTRLSIL.

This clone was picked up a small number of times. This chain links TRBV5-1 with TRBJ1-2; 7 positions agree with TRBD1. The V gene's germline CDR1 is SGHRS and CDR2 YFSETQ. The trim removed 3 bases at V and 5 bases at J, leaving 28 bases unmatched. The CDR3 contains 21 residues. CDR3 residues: CASSSRGRGVWRTTSAYGYTF. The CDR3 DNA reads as TGCGCCAGCAGCTCCCGTGGCAGGGGGGTATGGCGTACCACGTCGGCGTATGGCTACACCTTC.

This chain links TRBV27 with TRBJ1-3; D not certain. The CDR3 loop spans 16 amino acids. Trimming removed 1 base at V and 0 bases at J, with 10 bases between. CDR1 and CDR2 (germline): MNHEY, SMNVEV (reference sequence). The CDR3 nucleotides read TGTGCCAGCAGTTTATACCCGGGATCCTCTGGAAACACCATATATTTT. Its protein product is CASSLYPGSSGNTIYF.

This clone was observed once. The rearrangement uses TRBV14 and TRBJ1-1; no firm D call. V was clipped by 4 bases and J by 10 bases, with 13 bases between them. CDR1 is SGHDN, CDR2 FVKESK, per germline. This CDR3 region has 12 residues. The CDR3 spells CASSLRPGVAFF. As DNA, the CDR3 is TGTGCCAGCAGCCTCCGGCCTGGGGTAGCTTTCTTT.

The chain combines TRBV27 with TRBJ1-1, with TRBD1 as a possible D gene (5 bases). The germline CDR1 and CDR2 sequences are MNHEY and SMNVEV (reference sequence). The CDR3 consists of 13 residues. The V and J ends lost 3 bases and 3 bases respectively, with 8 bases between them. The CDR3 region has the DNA TGTGCCAGCAGTTTCAGGGTGGACACTGAAGCTTTCTTT. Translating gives CASSFRVDTEAFF.

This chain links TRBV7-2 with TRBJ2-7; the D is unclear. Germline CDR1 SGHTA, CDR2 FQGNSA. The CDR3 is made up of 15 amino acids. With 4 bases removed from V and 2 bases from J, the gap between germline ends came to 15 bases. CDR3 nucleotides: TGTGCCAGCAGCTCGTCGTCACGGGCTGCCTACGAGCAGTACTTC. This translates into CASSSSSRAAYEQYF.

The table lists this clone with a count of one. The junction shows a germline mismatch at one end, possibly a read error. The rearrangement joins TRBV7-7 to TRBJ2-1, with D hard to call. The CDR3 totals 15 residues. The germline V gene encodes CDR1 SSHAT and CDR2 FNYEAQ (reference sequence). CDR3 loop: CASSVGSVSSNEQFF. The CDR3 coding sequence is TGTGCTAGCAGCGTGGGATCAGTGAGTAGCAATGAGCAGTTCTTC.

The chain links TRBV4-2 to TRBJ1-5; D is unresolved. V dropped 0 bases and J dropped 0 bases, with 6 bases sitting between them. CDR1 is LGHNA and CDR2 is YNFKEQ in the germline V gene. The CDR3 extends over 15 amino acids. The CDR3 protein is CASSQDWGSNQPQHF. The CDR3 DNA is TGTGCCAGCAGCCAAGATTGGGGTAGCAATCAGCCCCAGCATTTT.

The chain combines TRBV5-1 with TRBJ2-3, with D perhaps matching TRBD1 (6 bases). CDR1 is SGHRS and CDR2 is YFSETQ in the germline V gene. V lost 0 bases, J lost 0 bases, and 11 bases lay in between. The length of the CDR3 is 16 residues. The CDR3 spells CASSLVRDNSTDTQYF. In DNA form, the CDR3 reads TGCGCCAGCAGCTTGGTACGGGACAATAGCACAGATACGCAGTATTTT. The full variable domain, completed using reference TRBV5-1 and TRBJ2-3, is KAGVTQTPRYLIKTRGQQVTLSCSPISGHRSVSWYQQTPGQGLQFLFEYFSETQRNKGNFPGRFSGRQFSNSRSEMNVSTLELGDSALYLCASSLVRDNSTDTQYFGPGTRLTVL.

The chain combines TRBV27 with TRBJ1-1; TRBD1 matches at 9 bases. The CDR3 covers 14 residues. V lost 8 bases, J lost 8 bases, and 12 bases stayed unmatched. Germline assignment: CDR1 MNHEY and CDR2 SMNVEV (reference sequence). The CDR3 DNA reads TGTGCCAGCTCCTCCTTCGGGACAGGGTCAGAAGCTTTCTTT. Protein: CASSSFGTGSEAFF.

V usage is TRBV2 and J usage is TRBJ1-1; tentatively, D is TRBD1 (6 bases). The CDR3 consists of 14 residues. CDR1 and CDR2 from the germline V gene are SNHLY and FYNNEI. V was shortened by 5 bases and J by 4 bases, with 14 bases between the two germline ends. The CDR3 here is CASSTRRGTTEAFF. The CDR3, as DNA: TGTGCCAGCAGTACAAGGAGGGGGACCACTGAAGCTTTCTTT.

In DNA form, the CDR3 reads TGCGCCAGCACCGAGGGTAACACCGGGGAGCTGTTTTTT. It encodes CASTEGNTGELFF. V usage is TRBV5-1 and J usage is TRBJ2-2; D possibly corresponds to TRBD2 (5 bases). The CDR3 runs 13 residues. V lost 6 bases and J 2 bases, leaving 8 bases between the germline ends. Germline CDR1 is SGHRS and CDR2 is YFSETQ.

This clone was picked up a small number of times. The CDR3 nucleotides read TGTGCCAGCAGCGAGGGGATCTATGGCTACACCTTC. Its translation: CASSEGIYGYTF. The rearrangement joins TRBV5-6 to TRBJ1-2, with D perhaps TRBD1 (5 bases). The CDR3 runs to 12 residues. The V gene lost 4 bases and the J gene lost 4 bases, with 8 bases spanning the gap. The germline CDR1 and CDR2 sequences are SGHDT and YYEEEE.

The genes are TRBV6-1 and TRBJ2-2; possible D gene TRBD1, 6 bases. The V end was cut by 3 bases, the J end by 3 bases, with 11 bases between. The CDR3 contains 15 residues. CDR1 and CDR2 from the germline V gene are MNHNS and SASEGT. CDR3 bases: TGTGCCAGCAGTGATCAGGGGTATTACACCGGGGAGCTGTTTTTT. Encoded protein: CASSDQGYYTGELFF.

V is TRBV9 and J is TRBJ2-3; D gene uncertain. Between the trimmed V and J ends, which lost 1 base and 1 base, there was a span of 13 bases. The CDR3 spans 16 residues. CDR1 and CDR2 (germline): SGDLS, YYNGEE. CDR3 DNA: TGTGCCAGCAGCGTAATCGCGCAAGGAGGCACAGATACGCAGTATTTT. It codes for CASSVIAQGGTDTQYF.

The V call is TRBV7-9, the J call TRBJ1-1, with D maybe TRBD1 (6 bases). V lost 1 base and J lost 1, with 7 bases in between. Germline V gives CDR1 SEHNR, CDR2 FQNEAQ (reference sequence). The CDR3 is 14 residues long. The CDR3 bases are TGTGCCAGCAGCTTAGTGGGGGCGAACACTGAAGCTTTCTTT. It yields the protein CASSLVGANTEAFF.

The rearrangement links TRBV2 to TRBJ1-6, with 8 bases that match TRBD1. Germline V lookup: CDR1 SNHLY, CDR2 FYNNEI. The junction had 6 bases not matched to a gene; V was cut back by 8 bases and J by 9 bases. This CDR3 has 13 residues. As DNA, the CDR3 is TGTGCCAGCGACCAGGGGGCGAGTTCACCCCTCCACTTT. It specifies CASDQGASSPLHF.

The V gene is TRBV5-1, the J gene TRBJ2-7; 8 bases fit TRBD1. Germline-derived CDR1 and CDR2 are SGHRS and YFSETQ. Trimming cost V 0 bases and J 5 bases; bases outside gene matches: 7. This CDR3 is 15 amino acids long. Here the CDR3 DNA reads TGCGCCAGCAGCTTGGGGAGACAGGGGACGGACGAGCAGTACTTC. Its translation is CASSLGRQGTDEQYF.

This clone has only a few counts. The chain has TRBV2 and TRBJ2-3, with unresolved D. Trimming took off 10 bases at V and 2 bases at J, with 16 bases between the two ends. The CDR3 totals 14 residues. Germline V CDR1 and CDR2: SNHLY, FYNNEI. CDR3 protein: CANHMTTLTDTQYF. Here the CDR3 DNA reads TGTGCCAACCATATGACGACACTCACAGATACGCAGTATTTT.

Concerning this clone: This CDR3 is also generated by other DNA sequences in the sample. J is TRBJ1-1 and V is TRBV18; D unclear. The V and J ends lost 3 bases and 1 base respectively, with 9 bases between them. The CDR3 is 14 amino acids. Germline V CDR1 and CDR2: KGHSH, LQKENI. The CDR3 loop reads CASSPPGPNTEAFF. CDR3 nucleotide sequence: TGTGCCAGCTCACCTCCCGGACCGAACACTGAAGCTTTCTTT.

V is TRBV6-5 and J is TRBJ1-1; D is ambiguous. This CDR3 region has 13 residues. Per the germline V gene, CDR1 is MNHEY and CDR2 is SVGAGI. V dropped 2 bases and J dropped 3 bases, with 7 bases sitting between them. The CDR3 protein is CASSYLRDTEAFF. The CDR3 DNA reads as TGTGCCAGCAGTTACCTTCGGGACACTGAAGCTTTCTTT.

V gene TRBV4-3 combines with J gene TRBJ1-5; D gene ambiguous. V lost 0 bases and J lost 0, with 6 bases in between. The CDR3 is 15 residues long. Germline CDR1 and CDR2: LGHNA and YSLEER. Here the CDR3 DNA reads TGCGCCAGCAGCCAAGAAAAAGGTAGCAATCAGCCCCAGCATTTT. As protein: CASSQEKGSNQPQHF.

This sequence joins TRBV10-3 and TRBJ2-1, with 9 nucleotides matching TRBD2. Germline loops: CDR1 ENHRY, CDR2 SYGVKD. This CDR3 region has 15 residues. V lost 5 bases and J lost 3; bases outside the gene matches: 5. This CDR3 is CAISTAGGLYNEQFF. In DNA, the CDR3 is TGTGCCATCAGTACAGCGGGAGGCCTCTACAATGAGCAGTTCTTC.

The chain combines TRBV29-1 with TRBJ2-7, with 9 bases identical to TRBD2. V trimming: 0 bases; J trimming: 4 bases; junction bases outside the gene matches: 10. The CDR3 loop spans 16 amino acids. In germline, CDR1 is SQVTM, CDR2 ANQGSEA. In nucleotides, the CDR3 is TGCAGCGTTGAAGATTGGTTTAGCGGGAGAGGTTACGAGCAGTACTTC. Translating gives CSVEDWFSGRGYEQYF.

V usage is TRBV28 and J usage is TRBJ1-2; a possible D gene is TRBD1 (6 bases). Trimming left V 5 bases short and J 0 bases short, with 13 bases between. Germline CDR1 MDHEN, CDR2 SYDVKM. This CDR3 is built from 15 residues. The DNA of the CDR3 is TGTGCCAGCAGTCGACCAGGGGTCACTAACTATGGCTACACCTTC. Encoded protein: CASSRPGVTNYGYTF.

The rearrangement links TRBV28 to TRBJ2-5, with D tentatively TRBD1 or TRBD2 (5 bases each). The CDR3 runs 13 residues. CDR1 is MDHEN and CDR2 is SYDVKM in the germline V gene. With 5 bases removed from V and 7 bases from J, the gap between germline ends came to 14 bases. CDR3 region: CASSRDRDGTQYF. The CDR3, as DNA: TGTGCCAGCAGTCGGGACCGGGACGGGACCCAGTACTTC.

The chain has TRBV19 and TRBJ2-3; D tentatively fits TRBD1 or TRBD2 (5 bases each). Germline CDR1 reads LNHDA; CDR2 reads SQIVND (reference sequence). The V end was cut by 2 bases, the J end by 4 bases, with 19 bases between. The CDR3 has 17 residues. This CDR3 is CASSIRPGAGGSDTQYF. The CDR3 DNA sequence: TGTGCCAGTAGTATAAGGCCCGGGGCTGGCGGATCAGATACGCAGTATTTT. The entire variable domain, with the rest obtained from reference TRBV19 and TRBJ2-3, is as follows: DGGITQSPKYLFRKEGQNVTLSCEQNLNHDAMYWYRQDPGQGLRLIYYSQIVNDFQKGDIAEGYSVSREKKESFPLTVTSAQKNPTAFYLCASSIRPGAGGSDTQYFGPGTRLTVL.